This T cell receptor (beta chain) is from a study of cytomegalovirus exposure and HLA in healthy donors. This clone has just a few counts. Unmatched junction bases numbered 9, after V lost 5 bases and J lost 4 bases. This CDR3 is 15 amino acids long. The germline V gene encodes CDR1 SGHVS and CDR2 FQNEAQ. A multiplex PCR was run with 60 Vbeta primers and 13 Jbeta primers. Produced via immunoSEQ multiplex PCR; TCRdb's table is partial and in-frame only. The table lists 150,000 to 200,000 clones, about 64% of them singletons, with roughly 1.5% in the top ten. The material sequenced was PBMCs. The clonotype was recovered from a man aged 50-59 years in good health and CMV-seronegative. This chain links TRBV7-8 with TRBJ1-1, with TRBD1 identical over 8 bases. CDR3 nucleotides: TGTGCCAGCAGCGCCCGGGACAGGTGGAGCACTGAAGCTTTCTTT. Encoded protein: CASSARDRWSTEAFF.